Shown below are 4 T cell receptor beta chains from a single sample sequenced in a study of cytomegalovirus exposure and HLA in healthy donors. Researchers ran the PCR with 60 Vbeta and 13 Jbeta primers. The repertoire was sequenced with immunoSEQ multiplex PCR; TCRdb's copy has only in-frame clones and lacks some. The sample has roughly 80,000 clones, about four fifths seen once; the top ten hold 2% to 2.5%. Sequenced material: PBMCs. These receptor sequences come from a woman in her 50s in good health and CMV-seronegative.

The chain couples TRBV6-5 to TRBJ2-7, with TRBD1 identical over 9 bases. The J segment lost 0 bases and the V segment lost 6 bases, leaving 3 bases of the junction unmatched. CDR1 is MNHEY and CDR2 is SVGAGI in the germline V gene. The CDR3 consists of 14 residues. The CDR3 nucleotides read TGTGCCAGCAGCAGACAGGGGGGCTCCTACGAGCAGTACTTC. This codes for CASSRQGGSYEQYF.

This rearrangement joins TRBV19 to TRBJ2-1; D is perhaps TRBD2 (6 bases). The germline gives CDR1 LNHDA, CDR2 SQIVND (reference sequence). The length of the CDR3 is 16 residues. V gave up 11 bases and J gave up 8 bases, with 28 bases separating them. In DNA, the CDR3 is TGTGCCTCCTCCGGGGGTCAATCCCTGCGGATTGATGAGCAGTTCTTC. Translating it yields CASSGGQSLRIDEQFF. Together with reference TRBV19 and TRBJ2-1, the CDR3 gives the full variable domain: DGGITQSPKYLFRKEGQNVTLSCEQNLNHDAMYWYRQDPGQGLRLIYYSQIVNDFQKGDIAEGYSVSREKKESFPLTVTSAQKNPTAFYLCASSGGQSLRIDEQFFGPGTRLTVL.

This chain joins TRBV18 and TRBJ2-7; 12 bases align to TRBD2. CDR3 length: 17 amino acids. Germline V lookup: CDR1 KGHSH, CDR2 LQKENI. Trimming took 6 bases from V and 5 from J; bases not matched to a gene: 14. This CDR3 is CASSPPSGRVRGNEQYF. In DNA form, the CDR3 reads TGTGCCAGCTCTCCCCCTAGCGGGAGGGTAAGAGGGAACGAGCAGTACTTC.

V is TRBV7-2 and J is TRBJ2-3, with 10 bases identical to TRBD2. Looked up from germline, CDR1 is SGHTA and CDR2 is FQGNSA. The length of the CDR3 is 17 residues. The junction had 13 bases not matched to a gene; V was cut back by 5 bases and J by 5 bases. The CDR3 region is CASSLLRQREGQDTQYF. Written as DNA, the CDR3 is TGTGCCAGCAGCCTTCTTCGGCAGCGGGAGGGCCAAGATACGCAGTATTTT. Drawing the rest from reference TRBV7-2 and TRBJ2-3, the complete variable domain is GAGVSQSPSNKVTEKGKDVELRCDPISGHTALYWYRQSLGQGLEFLIYFQGNSAPDKSGLPSDRFSAERTGGSVSTLTIQRTQQEDSAVYLCASSLLRQREGQDTQYFGPGTRLTVL.